The TCR beta chain under discussion was sequenced for a study of T cell responses to AZD1222 COVID-19 vaccine. Using immunoSEQ multiplex PCR, the repertoire was profiled, and TCRdb retains in-frame clones only, with some absent. Seen here are 95,000 to 150,000 clones, approximately 84% observed once, and the top ten hold 8.5% to 10%. Losses at the gene ends were 3 bases for V and 0 bases for J; bases not matched to a gene: 5. CDR3 length: 16 amino acids. The germline V gene has CDR1 MGHRA and CDR2 YSYEKL. This clone was found once. This receptor was identified in an adult in good health. This material consisted of peripheral blood, taken on day 0 of AZD1222 vaccination. The rearrangement links TRBV4-1 to TRBJ2-4, with 7 nucleotides matching TRBD2. This chain's CDR3 is CASSHLAGLAKNIQYF. DNA for the CDR3: TGCGCCAGCAGCCACTTAGCGGGTTTAGCCAAAAACATTCAGTACTTC.